This TCR beta chain originates from a study of blood T cell repertoires in COVID-19. Study details: The samples span acute and convalescent COVID-19 from the United States, Italy and Spain. PBMCs, B-cell-depleted T cells, or T cells were the source of the cDNA or gDNA that made up the material.

Source study methods: Amplifying reference gene primers gave estimates of nucleated cell counts. Sequencing was performed with immunoSEQ multiplex PCR; in TCRdb, only in-frame clones are kept and a portion is missing. The V and J calls and clone size are taken from that table; D and trimming were inferred from the DNA. Of approximately 120,000 clones listed, about 80% are singletons. The CDR3 length is 14 residues. The ends were cut back, 3 bases at V and 6 bases at J, with 12 bases in the middle. The V gene's germline CDR1 is SGHTA and CDR2 FQGNSA. Sequenced input: peripheral blood. The clonotype originates from a woman aged 45-65 years with acute or convalescent COVID-19. V is TRBV7-2 and J is TRBJ2-1; D call uncertain. CDR3 protein: CASSFQSYSNEQFF. The CDR3, as DNA: TGTGCCAGCAGCTTTCAGTCCTACAGCAATGAGCAGTTCTTC.